Following are 22 T cell receptor beta chains from one sample sequenced in a study of OX40 agonist ivuxolimab in advanced cancers. Profiled with immunoSEQ multiplex PCR; TCRdb holds only in-frame clones, not every one. The sample lists roughly 93,000 clones; about 84% were seen once. The source was CD4+ or CD8+ T cells sorted from blood, collected in a trial of the OX40 agonist ivuxolimab. These receptors all stem from an adult with an advanced solid tumor such as melanoma, head and neck, liver or kidney cancer.

The chain is built from TRBV27 and TRBJ1-1, with a tentative D call TRBD1 (6 bases). Germline V lookup: CDR1 MNHEY, CDR2 SMNVEV (reference sequence). The CDR3 runs 16 residues. Trimming stripped 5 bases from V and 13 bases from J, with 29 bases between. CDR3 protein: CASSMGGTKLSWEVFF. CDR3 nucleotide sequence: TGTGCCAGCAGTATGGGGGGCACGAAGCTTTCTTGGGAGGTTTTCTTT.

V usage is TRBV12-5 and J usage is TRBJ2-5; 7 bases are a match to TRBD1. The length of the CDR3 is 16 residues. CDR1 is LGHNT and CDR2 is FRNRAP in the germline V gene. J lost 1 base, V lost 0 bases, and 5 bases had no gene match. In DNA, the CDR3 is TGTGCTAGTGGTTTGGTACTCACAGGGGTCCAAGAGACCCAGTACTTC. Protein: CASGLVLTGVQETQYF.

The chain carries TRBV6-5 and TRBJ2-7; possibly TRBD2 for D (6 bases). This CDR3 is built from 13 residues. Germline V lookup: CDR1 MNHEY, CDR2 SVGAGI. The V and J ends lost 2 bases and 7 bases respectively, with 12 bases between them. CDR3 nucleotide sequence: TGTGCCAGCAGTTACCCCTCGGGGGAAGAGCAGTACTTC. Translation: CASSYPSGEEQYF.

The chain combines TRBV11-2 with TRBJ2-2, with D uncertain. The CDR3 is made up of 14 amino acids. Trimming took 1 base from V and 4 from J, leaving 7 bases between them. In germline, CDR1 is SGHAT, CDR2 FQNNGV. CDR3 protein: CASSLVVSTGELFF. CDR3 DNA sequence: TGTGCCAGCAGCTTAGTGGTTAGCACCGGGGAGCTGTTTTTT. Full variable domain (missing parts from reference TRBV11-2 and TRBJ2-2): EAGVAQSPRYKIIEKRQSVAFWCNPISGHATLYWYQQILGQGPKLLIQFQNNGVVDDSQLPKDRFSAERLKGVDSTLKIQPAKLEDSAVYLCASSLVVSTGELFFGEGSRLTVL.

V and J are TRBV19 and TRBJ2-7; 12 bases match TRBD2. The CDR3 is 18 residues long. The V segment lost 4 bases and the J segment 2 bases; nucleotides outside the gene matches: 12. Germline loops: CDR1 LNHDA, CDR2 SQIVND (reference sequence). This CDR3 reads CASSTVSSGRANPYEQYF. The CDR3 coding sequence is TGTGCCAGTAGTACCGTATCTAGCGGGAGGGCCAACCCCTACGAGCAGTACTTC.

The rearrangement links TRBV7-9 to TRBJ2-7; D may correspond to TRBD1 or TRBD2 (5 bases each). The CDR3 is 14 amino acids. V shed 3 bases and J shed 0 bases, with 9 bases lying between them. CDR1 and CDR2 (germline): SEHNR, FQNEAQ (reference sequence). Here the CDR3 DNA reads TGTGCCAGCAGCTTGGGACCGACCTCCTACGAGCAGTACTTC. Translated: CASSLGPTSYEQYF.

The chain has TRBV10-3 and TRBJ2-5, with D unresolved. Deletions cut 2 bases from V and 1 base from J, with 2 bases between. The CDR3 consists of 12 residues. Germline V gives CDR1 ENHRY, CDR2 SYGVKD. The CDR3, as DNA: TGTGCCATCAGTGAGCCCCAAGAGACCCAGTACTTC. This gives the protein CAISEPQETQYF.

The V gene is TRBV9, the J gene TRBJ1-4, with 9 bases that match TRBD1. V shed 0 bases and J 4 bases; nucleotides not matched to a gene: 1. This CDR3 is built from 15 residues. CDR1 is SGDLS, CDR2 YYNGEE, per germline. The CDR3 DNA sequence: TGTGCCAGCAGCGTAGGGGGACAGGGTAATGAAAAACTGTTTTTT. Amino acids: CASSVGGQGNEKLFF.

The rearrangement links TRBV11-2 to TRBJ2-7; 7 bases align to TRBD1. In germline, CDR1 is SGHAT, CDR2 FQNNGV. This CDR3 is 14 amino acids long. Germline trimming cut 5 bases from V and 5 bases from J; bases unmatched to any gene: 9. The CDR3 is CASSTDRVYHEQYF. The DNA of the CDR3 is TGTGCCAGCAGCACCGACAGGGTATACCACGAGCAGTACTTC.

This chain connects TRBV7-6 to TRBJ1-3; 8 bases match TRBD1. J gave up 2 bases and V 5 bases, and 2 bases lay outside the gene matches. The CDR3 is 14 residues long. The germline V gene has CDR1 SGHVS and CDR2 FNYEAQ. CDR3 loop: CASSPTGAGNTIYF. CDR3 DNA sequence: TGTGCCAGCAGCCCGACAGGGGCTGGAAACACCATATATTTT.

V gene TRBV10-2 combines with J gene TRBJ2-2; D not resolved. This CDR3 region has 13 residues. Germline V gene sequence: CDR1 WSHSY, CDR2 SAAADI. Between the trimmed V and J ends, which lost 1 base and 8 bases, there was a span of 8 bases. CDR3 loop: CASSEWATGELFF. For the CDR3, the DNA is TGCGCCAGCAGTGAGTGGGCCACGGGGGAGCTGTTTTTT.

J is TRBJ2-5 and V is TRBV7-2, with 11 bases lining up with TRBD2. The CDR3 totals 16 residues. Germline lookup yields CDR1 SGHTA and CDR2 FQGNSA. V shed 1 base and J 5 bases; nucleotides not matched to a gene: 6. CDR3 sequence reads: CASSLVRLAGIETQYF. The CDR3 DNA sequence: TGTGCCAGCAGCTTAGTGCGACTAGCGGGAATTGAGACCCAGTACTTC.

The CDR3 DNA reads as TGTGCCAGCGGTGAAATTAGCGGGAGCTCCTACGAGCAGTACTTC. Encoded protein: CASGEISGSSYEQYF. This rearrangement joins TRBV28 to TRBJ2-7, with TRBD2 matching over 9 bases. The CDR3 sequence is 15 residues long. The J segment lost 0 bases and the V segment lost 8 bases, leaving 8 bases of the junction unmatched. Germline assignment: CDR1 MDHEN and CDR2 SYDVKM. The variable domain in full, completed from reference TRBV28 and TRBJ2-7, reads DVKVTQSSRYLVKRTGEKVFLECVQDMDHENMFWYRQDPGLGLRLIYFSYDVKMKEKGDIPEGYSVSREKKERFSLILESASTNQTSMYLCASGEISGSSYEQYFGPGTRLTVT.

This chain links TRBV7-3 with TRBJ2-1; 12 bases fit TRBD2. Germline loops: CDR1 SGHTA, CDR2 FQGTGA. The CDR3 extends over 17 amino acids. J lost 6 bases, V lost 5 bases, and 11 bases had no gene match. CDR3 nucleotide sequence: TGTGCCAGCAGCCCGGGGCTAGCGGGGGGGCCCGGCAATGAGCAGTTCTTC. The encoded protein is CASSPGLAGGPGNEQFF.

This sequence joins TRBV19 and TRBJ2-7; D might be TRBD1 or TRBD2, each matching 5 bases. Between the trimmed V and J ends, which lost 4 bases and 7 bases, there was a span of 20 bases. The length of the CDR3 is 15 residues. Germline V gene data show CDR1 as LNHDA and CDR2 as SQIVND (reference sequence). CDR3 amino acids: CASSTGTAGSGEQYF. The CDR3 DNA sequence: TGTGCCAGTAGTACCGGGACGGCTGGATCGGGGGAGCAGTACTTC.

The rearrangement uses TRBV4-1 and TRBJ2-7; TRBD1 might be the D (5 bases). Germline V CDR1 and CDR2: MGHRA, YSYEKL. V was trimmed by 2 bases and J by 0 bases, leaving 8 bases between them. The CDR3 extends over 14 amino acids. CDR3 sequence (DNA): TGCGCCAGCAGCCAACTGACAGACTCCTACGAGCAGTACTTC. Its translation is CASSQLTDSYEQYF.

This clone has only one observation. The chain uses TRBV5-1 and TRBJ2-1; 10 positions match TRBD1. Germline assignment: CDR1 SGHRS and CDR2 YFSETQ. J lost 8 bases, V lost 7 bases, and 15 bases had no gene match. The CDR3 covers 16 residues. The DNA of the CDR3 is TGCGCCAGCTGTAGGGGACAGGGGCATATTTGGGATGAGCAGTTCTTC. This encodes CASCRGQGHIWDEQFF.

This chain connects TRBV11-3 to TRBJ2-3, with a weak D call TRBD1 (6 bases). CDR3 length equals 15 residues. V was pared by 0 bases and J by 3 bases, with 10 bases between. Germline loops: CDR1 SGHNT, CDR2 YENEEA. In nucleotides, the CDR3 is TGTGCCAGCAGCTTAGAGGGGGCCTCTACAGATACGCAGTATTTT. Residues: CASSLEGASTDTQYF. Filled out from reference TRBV11-3 and TRBJ2-3, the complete variable domain reads EAGVVQSPRYKIIEKKQPVAFWCNPISGHNTLYWYLQNLGQGPELLIRYENEEAVDDSQLPKDRFSAERLKGVDSTLKIQPAELGDSAVYLCASSLEGASTDTQYFGPGTRLTVL.

V usage is TRBV5-1 and J usage is TRBJ2-4; the match to TRBD2 covers 9 bases. The junction had 11 bases not matched to a gene; V was cut back by 4 bases and J by 0 bases. Germline values: CDR1 SGHRS, CDR2 YFSETQ. This CDR3 is 18 amino acids long. The CDR3 reads CASSPDGASGIAKNIQYF. DNA of the CDR3: TGCGCCAGCAGCCCCGACGGAGCTAGCGGGATAGCCAAAAACATTCAGTACTTC.

CDR3 nucleotides: TGTGCCAGCAGCTTAAGGGCGGCAGATACGCAGTATTTT. This codes for CASSLRAADTQYF. The rearrangement uses TRBV13 and TRBJ2-3, with D hard to call. Germline CDR1 PRHDT, CDR2 FYEKMQ (reference sequence). CDR3 size: 13 residues. The V end was cut by 2 bases, the J end by 4 bases, with 7 bases between.

The rearrangement joins TRBV11-2 to TRBJ2-5; 8 nucleotides align to TRBD1. In germline, CDR1 is SGHAT, CDR2 FQNNGV. V lost 0 bases and J lost 4; bases outside the gene matches: 1. This CDR3 is built from 14 residues. The DNA for the CDR3 is TGTGCCAGCAGCTTAGACGGACAGGGAGAGACCCAGTACTTC. Its translation: CASSLDGQGETQYF.

CDR3 coding DNA: TGTGCCAGCAGCGCGACGGGACCGGGAGTAGCCTACAATGAGCAGTTCTTC. Protein sequence: CASSATGPGVAYNEQFF. The J gene is TRBJ2-1, the V gene TRBV9, with D maybe TRBD2 (6 bases). Germline V gene sequence: CDR1 SGDLS, CDR2 YYNGEE. This CDR3 is built from 17 residues. Trimming left V 3 bases short and J 2 bases short, with 18 bases between.